A selection of T cell receptor beta chains follows, all from one sample in a study of blood T cell repertoires in COVID-19. Only in-frame clones appear in the TCRdb table, and some are missing; sequencing was by immunoSEQ multiplex PCR. The table shows a few hundred thousand clones, with around nine tenths occurring only once. The material sequenced was peripheral blood. These receptor sequences come from a woman in her twenties or thirties with COVID-19, enrolled during active disease. Each CDR3 is given with its conserved first and last residue. The D gene is left open where the match is weak. Clone size is stated in some rows and not others, as once, few, many or a class when expanded.

v_call	clone_size	d_call	j_call	cdr3_nt	cdr3_aa
TRBV7-6	NA	NA	TRBJ2-3	TGTGCCAGCAGCTTATCGGGGGGCACAGATACGCAGTATTTT	CASSLSGGTDTQYF
TRBV4-1	NA	NA	TRBJ1-1	TGCGCCAGCAGCCAATTAGTACAGTTGAACACTGAAGCTTTCTTT	CASSQLVQLNTEAFF
TRBV14	NA	NA	TRBJ1-6	TGTGCCAGCAGCTCAGGTTATAATTCACCCCTCCACTTT	CASSSGYNSPLHF
TRBV7-9	NA	TRBD2	TRBJ2-4	TGTGCCAGCAGCTTATTTCAGACTAGCGGGACTGCCAAAAACATTCAGTACTTC	CASSLFQTSGTAKNIQYF
TRBV28	NA	NA	TRBJ2-2	TGTGCCAGCACCCCGAGGAGGGGCGGGCACGGGGAGCTGTTTTTT	CASTPRRGGHGELFF
TRBV6-5	once	TRBD1	TRBJ2-1	TGTGCCAGCAGTAGGGACAGGGCCCTGTTCTTC	CASSRDRALFF
TRBV27	NA	TRBD2	TRBJ2-3	TGTGCCAGCAGTTTGGACCGCGGTAGCGGGAGTGGGGATACGCAGTATTTT	CASSLDRGSGSGDTQYF
TRBV10-1	few	TRBD1	TRBJ1-5	TGCGCCAGCAGTCCGACAGGGAACGGGCCCCAGCATTTT	CASSPTGNGPQHF
TRBV25-1	once	TRBD1	TRBJ1-1	TGTGCCAGCAGGACAGGGTTGAACACTGAAGCTTTCTTT	CASRTGLNTEAFF
TRBV4-1	NA	TRBD1	TRBJ2-3	TGCGCCAGCAGCCAAGGGACAGGGTGGTATACGCAGTATTTT	CASSQGTGWYTQYF
TRBV27	NA	TRBD1	TRBJ2-5	TGTGCCAGCAGTGCCAACAGGGGGCAAGAGACCCAGTACTTC	CASSANRGQETQYF
TRBV2	NA	TRBD1	TRBJ1-5	TGTGCCAGCAGTCCAGGGGGAATTGATTATGGCAATCAGCCCCAGCATTTT	CASSPGGIDYGNQPQHF
TRBV24-1	NA	TRBD2	TRBJ2-5	TGTGCCACCAGGGGAGGGGCCTGCCAAGAGACCCAGTACTTC	CATRGGACQETQYF
TRBV3-1/TRBV3-2	NA	NA	TRBJ2-2	TGTGCCAGCAGCCAAAAGGGGCTTAACACCGGGGAGCTGTTTTTT	CASSQKGLNTGELFF
TRBV7-2	NA	NA	TRBJ2-5	TGTGCCAGCAGCTTAGGGCAGAGGGAGACCCAGTACTTC	CASSLGQRETQYF
TRBV20-1	NA	TRBD1	TRBJ2-2	TGCAGTGCTAGTTTGGACAGGCGGAACACCGGGGAGCTGTTTTTT	CSASLDRRNTGELFF
TRBV7-9	NA	NA	TRBJ2-2	TGTGCCAGCAGCCGACCCGTGGACAGCTGGAACACCGGGGAGCTGTTTTTT	CASSRPVDSWNTGELFF
TRBV6-5	NA	NA	TRBJ2-5	TGTGCCAGCAGACAAAAAACAGGGTACCAAGAGACCCAGTACTTC	CASRQKTGYQETQYF
TRBV21-1	NA	NA	TRBJ2-7	TGTGCCAGCAGCCGCTACGGGGGTGTGGGGTCCGTCGAGCAGTACTTC	CASSRYGGVGSVEQYF
TRBV28	NA	TRBD1	TRBJ2-7	TGTGCCAGCAGTCCCGGGACAGAAGCCTACGAGCAGTACTTC	CASSPGTEAYEQYF
TRBV30	NA	TRBD1	TRBJ2-3	TGTGCCGGTTCCCGGGACAGGGGCACAGATACGCAGTATTTT	CAGSRDRGTDTQYF
TRBV5-5	NA	TRBD1	TRBJ2-1	TGTGCCACCGAACAGGGGGCTCCGAGCTCCTACAATGAGCAGTTCTTC	CATEQGAPSSYNEQFF
TRBV30	NA	NA	TRBJ1-1	TGTGCCTGGAGTGTAGCGGTAAACACTGAAGCTTTCTTT	CAWSVAVNTEAFF
TRBV11-1	NA	NA	TRBJ2-7	TGTGCCAGCAGCTCAAATCCGAGGGATCCGAACTTC	CASSSNPRDPNF
TRBV5-8	NA	NA	TRBJ2-5	TGTGCCAGCAGCTCAGGGCTATCAGGACGGGAGACCCAGTACTTC	CASSSGLSGRETQYF
TRBV28	NA	NA	TRBJ2-1	TGTGCCACCCATTCGAGAGGGAGCTCCTACAATGAGCAGTTCTTC	CATHSRGSSYNEQFF
TRBV24-1	NA	TRBD2	TRBJ2-2	TGTGCCACCAGTGTGTGGCGGGAGATCGGGGAGCTGTTTTTT	CATSVWREIGELFF
TRBV10-1	NA	NA	TRBJ2-5	TGCGCCAGCAGTGAGGGGGCCAGGGAGACCCAGTACTTC	CASSEGARETQYF
TRBV2	NA	TRBD1	TRBJ1-5	TGTGCCAGCATTAGGGACAGGGGGTTTCAGCCCCAGCATTTT	CASIRDRGFQPQHF
TRBV29-1	few	NA	TRBJ2-3	TGCAGCGCCTACAGGGACACAGATACGCAGTATTTT	CSAYRDTDTQYF
TRBV6-5	NA	TRBD2	TRBJ2-7	TGTGCCAGCAGTTACTCGACTAGCGGACTATACGAGCAGTACTTC	CASSYSTSGLYEQYF
TRBV21-1	NA	NA	TRBJ2-7	TGTGCCAGCAGCAAATGCCAGCGGGCGGCCTACGAGCAGTACTTC	CASSKCQRAAYEQYF
TRBV28	NA	TRBD1	TRBJ1-1	TGTGCCAGCAGTTTAAACAGGGGCCAAGGCACTGAAGCTTTCTTT	CASSLNRGQGTEAFF
TRBV7-8	NA	TRBD1	TRBJ1-2	TGTGCCAACCGAAAAGAACCGGGACAGGGAAACTATGGCTACACCTTC	CANRKEPGQGNYGYTF
TRBV6-2/TRBV6-3	NA	TRBD1	TRBJ2-7	TGTGCCAGCAGTACCGGACAGGTCCGCCGGTACTTC	CASSTGQVRRYF
TRBV7-8	NA	TRBD2	TRBJ2-1	TGTGCCAGCGGGGGCACTAGCGGACCGAGCTCCTACAATGAGCAGTTCTTC	CASGGTSGPSSYNEQFF
TRBV27	NA	NA	TRBJ2-7	TGTGCCAGCAGTTTAGTCCGGTGCTGGTTGTCCTACGAGCAGTACTTC	CASSLVRCWLSYEQYF
TRBV6-5	once	NA	TRBJ1-6	TGTGCCAGCAGTTACTCGAGTCTTTCACCCCTCCACTTT	CASSYSSLSPLHF
TRBV7-9	NA	NA	TRBJ1-4	TGTGCCAGCAGCCTTGGACAGACTAATGAAAAACTGTTTTTT	CASSLGQTNEKLFF
TRBV11-1	NA	NA	TRBJ2-3	TGTGCCAGCAGCCCGCAGGGGCCAGTTGCAGATACGCAGTATTTT	CASSPQGPVADTQYF
TRBV13	NA	NA	TRBJ2-7	TGTGCCAGCAGCCAAGGTACTAGCTTAGGCGAGCAGTACTTC	CASSQGTSLGEQYF
TRBV6-1	NA	NA	TRBJ2-7	TGTGCCAGCAGTGAAGCTGCCAGGTACGGCGAGCAGTACTTC	CASSEAARYGEQYF
TRBV6-2/TRBV6-3	NA	NA	TRBJ2-5	TGTGCCAGCAGTTTGCCGGACTTCCCGGAGACCCAGTACTTC	CASSLPDFPETQYF
TRBV19	NA	NA	TRBJ2-1	TGTGCCAGTACCCCCGGGAATGAGCAGTTCTTC	CASTPGNEQFF
TRBV19	medium-sized	NA	TRBJ2-7	TGTGCCAGTAGTATTGGGGCGTCGGGCGAGCAGTACTTC	CASSIGASGEQYF
TRBV27	NA	NA	TRBJ1-1	TGTGCCAGCAGGATGTTAGGGGGGGTAGGTCCCCCCACTGAAGCTTTCTTT	CASRMLGGVGPPTEAFF
TRBV25-1	NA	NA	TRBJ2-1	TGTGCCAGCAGTGAACATCGGAGGGCCCCCCATAATGAGCAGTTCTTC	CASSEHRRAPHNEQFF
TRBV19	NA	TRBD1	TRBJ2-2	TGTGCCAGTAGGCAGGGGACAGGGAACACCGGGGAGCTGTTTTTT	CASRQGTGNTGELFF
TRBV24-1	NA	TRBD2	TRBJ2-5	TGTGCCACCAGTGATTACGGGGGGCAAGAGACCCAGTACTTC	CATSDYGGQETQYF
TRBV3-1/TRBV3-2	NA	TRBD2	TRBJ2-2	TGTGCCAGCAGCCAAGATCGCGGGAGAATAACCGGGGAGCTGTTTTTT	CASSQDRGRITGELFF
TRBV11-2	NA	NA	TRBJ2-1	TGTGCCAGCAGGTTGGGCTCCCTCCTCAATGAGCAGTTCTTC	CASRLGSLLNEQFF
TRBV3-1/TRBV3-2	NA	TRBD1	TRBJ1-1	TGTGCCAGCAGCCTCTACAGGGGGCGAGCTTTCTTT	CASSLYRGRAFF
TRBV28	few	NA	TRBJ2-7	TGTGCCAGCAGTTTGACAGGCCTTAGCGTCGAGCAGTACTTC	CASSLTGLSVEQYF
TRBV6-5	NA	NA	TRBJ2-5	TGTGCCAGCAGTCAACCCCAGGGGAGTTTTAAGACCCAGTACTTC	CASSQPQGSFKTQYF
TRBV9	few	NA	TRBJ1-1	TGTGCCAGCAGCGTAGCGTCCACTGGTGAAGCTTTCTTT	CASSVASTGEAFF